Below, 27 T cell receptor beta chains from the same sample are listed, as sequenced in a study of cytomegalovirus exposure and HLA in healthy donors (dated 2017 in TCRdb). Libraries were built with the immunoSEQ multiplex PCR assay. A mixture of 60 forward primers for TCR Vbeta segments and 13 reverse primers for TCR Jbeta segments was used in the multiplex PCR. The immuneACCESS repertoire file appears here via TCRdb, limited to in-frame rearrangements. These files lack a portion of the clones; in checked studies, under half of the deficit traces to unresolved V genes, and the cause of the others is not known. The sample contains more than 80,000 clones, more than 75% of them found a single time. The ten most abundant clones make up 8% to 9% of the sample. Sequenced sample: PBMCs. The receptors here all came from a human donor in good health.

The chain recombines TRBV10-2 with TRBJ1-2; maybe TRBD1 (5 bases). CDR1 is WSHSY and CDR2 is SAAADI in the germline V gene. V was shortened by 0 bases and J by 8 bases, with 25 bases between the two germline ends. There are 18 residues in the CDR3. The CDR3 bases are TGCGCCAGCAGTGAGTCGTCAGGGAAGGGCTTCCTGGGATCGGGCTACACCTTC. It is translated as CASSESSGKGFLGSGYTF.

This clone showed up just once. CDR3 in DNA: TGTGCCAGCAGCTTTCGGGAGTTCGAGCAGTACTTC. Translated: CASSFREFEQYF. V gene TRBV5-8 combines with J gene TRBJ2-7; a possible D gene is TRBD2 (6 bases). CDR3 size: 12 residues. Germline assignment: CDR1 SGHTS and CDR2 YDEGEE. The V end was cut by 2 bases, the J end by 6 bases, with 9 bases between.

The chain links TRBV7-2 to TRBJ1-1; maybe TRBD1 (6 bases). V lost 5 bases to trimming and J lost 11 bases, with 18 bases between them. The CDR3 has 13 residues. Germline-derived CDR1 and CDR2 are SGHTA and FQGNSA. The CDR3 DNA sequence: TGTGCCAGCAGCCCACAGGGAGCCAACGAGGCTTTCTTT. Translated: CASSPQGANEAFF.

This chain connects TRBV9 to TRBJ2-5; D is possibly TRBD2 (6 bases). The germline CDR1 and CDR2 sequences are SGDLS and YYNGEE. There are 15 residues in the CDR3. With 3 bases removed from V and 0 bases from J, the gap between germline ends came to 12 bases. In nucleotides, the CDR3 is TGTGCCAGCAGCGCGAGCGGGTTGTACCAAGAGACCCAGTACTTC. Its translation: CASSASGLYQETQYF. The whole variable domain, filled in from reference TRBV9 and TRBJ2-5, reads DSGVTQTPKHLITATGQRVTLRCSPRSGDLSVYWYQQSLDQGLQFLIQYYNGEERAKGNILERFSAQQFPDLHSELNLSSLELGDSALYFCASSASGLYQETQYFGPGTRLLVL.

The chain combines TRBV7-2 with TRBJ2-7; no reliable D call. Germline values: CDR1 SGHTA, CDR2 FQGNSA. V lost 3 bases and J 2 bases, leaving 5 bases between the germline ends. The CDR3 contains 12 residues. In DNA, the CDR3 is TGTGCCAGCAGCTTTACAACCTACGAGCAGTACTTC. Amino acids: CASSFTTYEQYF.

This sequence joins TRBV5-4 and TRBJ2-2, with a weak D call TRBD1 (5 bases). Germline CDR1 and CDR2: SGHNT and YYREEE (reference sequence). V was trimmed by 2 bases and J by 8 bases, leaving 10 bases between them. This CDR3 has 13 residues. CDR3 amino acids: CASSFQGTGELFF. CDR3 nucleotide sequence: TGTGCCAGCAGCTTCCAGGGAACAGGGGAGCTGTTTTTT.

The chain carries TRBV5-5 and TRBJ2-1; 9 bases are a match to TRBD2. Germline values: CDR1 SGHKS, CDR2 YYEKEE (reference sequence). The CDR3 runs to 18 residues. Unmatched junction bases numbered 18, after V lost 1 base and J lost 10 bases. CDR3 region: CASSLSQLGGLAIKEQFF. Here the CDR3 DNA reads TGTGCCAGCAGCTTGTCGCAGTTGGGGGGACTAGCTATCAAGGAGCAGTTCTTC.

This chain links TRBV11-2 with TRBJ2-7; 7 bases are a match to TRBD1. The V gene's germline CDR1 is SGHAT and CDR2 FQNNGV. The J segment lost 4 bases and the V segment lost 1 base, leaving 7 bases of the junction unmatched. The CDR3 extends over 15 amino acids. CDR3 DNA sequence: TGTGCCAGCAGCTTAGGAGGGGGCGCCAGGTACGAGCAGTACTTC. Its protein is CASSLGGGARYEQYF. Based on the CDR3 plus reference TRBV11-2 and TRBJ2-7, the full variable domain is EAGVAQSPRYKIIEKRQSVAFWCNPISGHATLYWYQQILGQGPKLLIQFQNNGVVDDSQLPKDRFSAERLKGVDSTLKIQPAKLEDSAVYLCASSLGGGARYEQYFGPGTRLTVT.

The V and J genes are TRBV5-6 and TRBJ1-4, with TRBD1 as a possible D gene (5 bases). The CDR3 runs to 15 residues. V was shortened by 4 bases and J by 7 bases, with 17 bases between the two germline ends. Germline V gene lookup returns CDR1 SGHDT and CDR2 YYEEEE. CDR3 sequence reads: CASSRYQGKSEKLFF. Written as DNA, the CDR3 is TGTGCCAGCAGCCGTTATCAGGGAAAAAGTGAAAAACTGTTTTTT.

V usage is TRBV5-6 and J usage is TRBJ2-5; 10 bases are shared with TRBD2. Germline CDR1 SGHDT, CDR2 YYEEEE. V shed 4 bases and J 4 bases; nucleotides not matched to a gene: 10. The CDR3 spans 16 residues. The CDR3 bases are TGTGCCAGCAGCGCATCCCCAGCGGGAGGGCGAGAGACCCAGTACTTC. Translated: CASSASPAGGRETQYF.

The V call is TRBV5-4, the J call TRBJ2-5; 11 bases fit TRBD2. The CDR3 runs to 15 residues. Germline V lookup: CDR1 SGHNT, CDR2 YYREEE (reference sequence). The V segment lost 4 bases and the J segment 4 bases; nucleotides outside the gene matches: 6. CDR3 DNA sequence: TGTGCCAGCAGCGCACTAGCGGGAGAACTAGAGACCCAGTACTTC. The encoded protein is CASSALAGELETQYF.

This clone was observed a few times. The chain carries TRBV6-5 and TRBJ1-4; tentative D call: TRBD1 (5 bases). The ends were cut back, 7 bases at V and 8 bases at J, with 20 bases in the middle. CDR1 and CDR2 (germline): MNHEY, SVGAGI. The CDR3 length is 15 residues. CDR3 region: CASNSQAGVQEKLFF. Written as DNA, the CDR3 is TGTGCCAGCAACTCACAGGCTGGAGTGCAGGAAAAACTGTTTTTT.

The chain is built from TRBV4-2 and TRBJ1-1; perhaps TRBD1 as D (5 bases). The CDR3 is 13 amino acids. Germline CDR1 reads LGHNA; CDR2 reads YNFKEQ. Deletions cut 4 bases from V and 8 bases from J, with 14 bases between. The chain's CDR3 is CASSLSHRTEAFF. The CDR3 DNA follows: TGTGCCAGCAGCCTTAGCCACAGGACCGAAGCTTTCTTT.

V and J are TRBV27 and TRBJ2-3; possibly TRBD2 for D (5 bases). Germline V CDR1 and CDR2: MNHEY, SMNVEV (reference sequence). V dropped 8 bases and J dropped 3 bases, with 15 bases sitting between them. The CDR3 consists of 14 residues. In nucleotides, the CDR3 is TGTGCCAGCTCCCGGGGAGAGTGGACAGATACGCAGTATTTT. As protein: CASSRGEWTDTQYF.

The chain links TRBV6-6 to TRBJ2-7; 9 bases are a match to TRBD1. The CDR3 length is 16 residues. CDR1 and CDR2 from the germline V gene are MNHNY and SVGAGI (reference sequence). Unmatched junction bases numbered 10, after V lost 5 bases and J lost 2 bases. The CDR3 coding sequence is TGTGCCAGCAGTCAGACGGGACAGGGATCCACCTACGAGCAGTACTTC. Its protein product is CASSQTGQGSTYEQYF.

Details on this clone: One end of the junction fails to match germline, which may point to a read error. The chain carries TRBV7-9 and TRBJ2-2; 7 positions match TRBD1. This CDR3 contains 16 residues. Germline-derived CDR1 and CDR2 are SEHNR and FQNEAQ (reference sequence). Here the CDR3 DNA reads TGTTCCAGCAGCTCCACAGACAGGGTTAACACCGGGGAGCTGTTTTTT. It codes for CSSSSTDRVNTGELFF.

Here the CDR3 DNA reads TGTGCCATCAGGCCGGGACAAGACGAGCAGTACTTC. Translating gives CAIRPGQDEQYF. The J gene is TRBJ2-7, the V gene TRBV10-3, with D possibly matching TRBD1 (6 bases). The CDR3 has 12 residues. Germline loops: CDR1 ENHRY, CDR2 SYGVKD. Trimming took off 6 bases at V and 5 bases at J, with 11 bases between the two ends.

The chain joins TRBV19 to TRBJ1-3; 7 bases match TRBD1. V shed 9 bases, J shed 2 bases, and the junction held 10 bases outside the gene matches. Germline CDR1 reads LNHDA; CDR2 reads SQIVND (reference sequence). The CDR3 is 15 amino acids. CDR3 bases: TGTGCCAGCCAAGGACAGGTCGGCCCTGGAAACACCATATATTTT. It codes for CASQGQVGPGNTIYF.

The chain uses TRBV4-1 and TRBJ1-3; D is uncertain. The CDR3 runs to 15 residues. Germline V gene data show CDR1 as MGHRA and CDR2 as YSYEKL. Trimming removed 4 bases at V and 0 bases at J, with 10 bases between. CDR3 loop: CASSPSGLSGNTIYF. In DNA, the CDR3 is TGCGCCAGCAGCCCGAGTGGTCTCTCTGGAAACACCATATATTTT.

This clone was seen more than once but under ten times. V and J are TRBV5-6 and TRBJ2-7, with TRBD2 matching over 8 bases. The CDR3 contains 14 residues. Looked up from germline, CDR1 is SGHDT and CDR2 is YYEEEE. V lost 6 bases to trimming and J lost 3 bases; unmatched junction nucleotides: 8. The CDR3 region has the DNA TGTGCCAGCACCCAGGGCAGCGGGAGCTACGAGCAGTACTTC. Its protein is CASTQGSGSYEQYF.

The chain has TRBV7-2 and TRBJ1-1, with TRBD1 identical over 9 bases. Germline-derived CDR1 and CDR2 are SGHTA and FQGNSA. This CDR3 comprises 14 residues. V was pared by 0 bases and J by 4 bases, with 0 bases of the junction left unmatched. CDR3 region: CASSLATGGTEAFF. In DNA, the CDR3 is TGTGCCAGCAGCTTAGCGACAGGGGGCACTGAAGCTTTCTTT. Full variable domain (rest looked up from reference TRBV7-2 and TRBJ1-1): GAGVSQSPSNKVTEKGKDVELRCDPISGHTALYWYRQSLGQGLEFLIYFQGNSAPDKSGLPSDRFSAERTGGSVSTLTIQRTQQEDSAVYLCASSLATGGTEAFFGQGTRLTVV.

J is TRBJ2-2 and V is TRBV6-1; D remains ambiguous. CDR1 MNHNS and CDR2 SASEGT come from the germline V gene. The CDR3 is made up of 16 amino acids. The germline V and J ends were trimmed by 2 bases and 4 bases, with 14 bases remaining between them. The CDR3 DNA follows: TGTGCCAGCAGTGAACTGGCTCGATTGCTCACCGGGGAGCTGTTTTTT. The encoded protein is CASSELARLLTGELFF.

The table lists this clone with a few counts. The gene calls are TRBV19 and TRBJ1-1, with 7 bases aligning to TRBD1. Germline loops: CDR1 LNHDA, CDR2 SQIVND (reference sequence). J gave up 0 bases and V 5 bases, and 9 bases lay outside the gene matches. This CDR3 spans 16 amino acids. The CDR3 sequence: CASSPQSDRMNTEAFF. Here the CDR3 DNA reads TGTGCCAGTAGTCCCCAGTCGGACAGGATGAACACTGAAGCTTTCTTT. Full variable domain (outside the CDR3, taken from reference TRBV19 and TRBJ1-1): DGGITQSPKYLFRKEGQNVTLSCEQNLNHDAMYWYRQDPGQGLRLIYYSQIVNDFQKGDIAEGYSVSREKKESFPLTVTSAQKNPTAFYLCASSPQSDRMNTEAFFGQGTRLTVV.

The CDR3 here is CASSFSGVTLYNEQFF. DNA for the CDR3: TGTGCCAGCAGCTTCAGCGGGGTGACCCTCTACAATGAGCAGTTCTTC. The V call is TRBV7-6, the J call TRBJ2-1; TRBD2 matches at 7 bases. Germline V lookup: CDR1 SGHVS, CDR2 FNYEAQ. The CDR3 loop spans 16 amino acids. V lost 3 bases to trimming and J lost 3 bases; unmatched junction nucleotides: 8.

The chain employs TRBV10-1 and TRBJ2-5, with D perhaps matching TRBD1 (5 bases). Trimming cost V 5 bases and J 4 bases, with 8 bases left between them. Germline values: CDR1 WNHNN, CDR2 SYGVQD (reference sequence). The CDR3 has 12 amino acids. CDR3 coding DNA: TGCGCCAGCAGTCGAACAGGAGAGACCCAGTACTTC. It yields the protein CASSRTGETQYF.

The chain links TRBV7-7 to TRBJ2-2, with unresolved D. The germline V and J ends were trimmed by 1 base and 1 base, with 10 bases remaining between them. Per the germline V gene, CDR1 is SSHAT and CDR2 is FNYEAQ (reference sequence). CDR3 length equals 16 residues. The CDR3 bases are TGTGCCAGCAGCTTAGTTGCAGAGGTGAACACCGGGGAGCTGTTTTTT. Its translation: CASSLVAEVNTGELFF.

J is TRBJ1-3 and V is TRBV13, with 7 bases fitting TRBD1. The CDR3 sequence is 16 residues long. Looked up from germline, CDR1 is PRHDT and CDR2 is FYEKMQ (reference sequence). With 7 bases clipped from V and 4 bases from J, the junction kept 13 bases outside the gene matches. The CDR3 is CASMEGIGGFGNTIYF. CDR3 nucleotides: TGTGCCAGCATGGAAGGAATAGGGGGCTTCGGAAACACCATATATTTT.